Following are 25 T cell receptor beta chains from one sample sequenced in a study of OX40 agonist ivuxolimab in advanced cancers. Libraries were prepared by immunoSEQ multiplex PCR; TCRdb keeps only in-frame clonotypes and omits some of them. The sample consists of under 85,000 clones, more than 90% of them appearing once. The specimen was CD4+ or CD8+ T cells sorted from blood, collected in a trial of the OX40 agonist ivuxolimab. These receptors came from an adult with an advanced solid tumor such as melanoma, head and neck, liver or kidney cancer.

In this sample, this clone turned up a few times. This CDR3 is also generated by other DNA sequences in the sample. The chain is built from TRBV5-1 and TRBJ2-2; a weak D match, TRBD1 (6 bases). Deletions cut 5 bases from V and 11 bases from J, with 19 bases between. The CDR3 has 14 residues. Germline loops: CDR1 SGHRS, CDR2 YFSETQ. The DNA of the CDR3 is TGCGCCAGCAGTCTGGACAGCCGCGCGGGCGAGCTGTTTTTT. Its translation: CASSLDSRAGELFF.

This chain's CDR3 is CASSPLQGANEQFF. For the CDR3, the DNA is TGTGCCAGCTCACCATTACAGGGGGCTAATGAGCAGTTCTTC. J is TRBJ2-1 and V is TRBV18, with TRBD1 matching over 9 bases. The germline CDR1 and CDR2 sequences are KGHSH and LQKENI. CDR3 length: 14 residues. The trim removed 2 bases at V and 7 bases at J, leaving 3 bases unmatched.

The chain links TRBV27 to TRBJ2-3; 7 bases line up with TRBD2. This CDR3 region has 16 residues. CDR1 is MNHEY and CDR2 is SMNVEV in the germline V gene (reference sequence). V was clipped by 3 bases and J by 0 bases; unmatched bases: 6. The CDR3 sequence: CASSFSAGLSTDTQYF. CDR3 DNA sequence: TGTGCCAGCAGTTTCTCAGCGGGGCTTAGCACAGATACGCAGTATTTT.

V usage is TRBV28 and J usage is TRBJ1-1; D gene ambiguous. Trimming took off 6 bases at V and 2 bases at J, with 4 bases between the two ends. Germline values: CDR1 MDHEN, CDR2 SYDVKM. The CDR3 extends over 11 amino acids. The CDR3 region is CASRANTEAFF. The CDR3 region has the DNA TGTGCCAGCAGGGCCAACACTGAAGCTTTCTTT.

The chain employs TRBV7-9 and TRBJ2-1, with 8 bases fitting TRBD2. The CDR3 covers 15 residues. The trim removed 1 base at V and 6 bases at J, leaving 5 bases unmatched. The germline V gene encodes CDR1 SEHNR and CDR2 FQNEAQ (reference sequence). CDR3 sequence reads: CASSLGTSRGNEQFF. In DNA form, the CDR3 reads TGTGCCAGCAGCTTAGGGACTAGCAGGGGCAATGAGCAGTTCTTC. The full variable domain, in which reference TRBV7-9 and TRBJ2-1 provide the parts outside the CDR3, is DTGVSQNPRHKITKRGQNVTFRCDPISEHNRLYWYRQTLGQGPEFLTYFQNEAQLEKSRLLSDRFSAERPKGSFSTLEIQRTEQGDSAMYLCASSLGTSRGNEQFFGPGTRLTVL.

This chain connects TRBV30 to TRBJ2-6; D is undetermined. Trimming removed 1 base at V and 0 bases at J, with 7 bases between. CDR1 and CDR2 from the germline V gene are GTSNPN and SVGIG (reference sequence). The CDR3 sequence is 15 residues long. The CDR3 bases are TGTGCCTGGAGTGGGGCCAGCTCTGGGGCCAACGTCCTGACTTTC. Its protein product is CAWSGASSGANVLTF.

The rearrangement joins TRBV7-3 to TRBJ1-5; TRBD1 aligns across 9 bases. The germline gives CDR1 SGHTA, CDR2 FQGTGA. The CDR3 is made up of 13 amino acids. The V gene end was trimmed by 5 bases and the J gene end by 7 bases; junction bases not matched to a gene: 3. As DNA, the CDR3 is TGTGCCAGCAGCCTGGACAGGGGACAGCCCCAGCATTTT. Protein sequence: CASSLDRGQPQHF. The full variable domain, with the rest looked up from reference TRBV7-3 and TRBJ1-5, is GAGVSQTPSNKVTEKGKYVELRCDPISGHTALYWYRQSLGQGPEFLIYFQGTGAADDSGLPNDRFFAVRPEGSVSTLKIQRTERGDSAVYLCASSLDRGQPQHFGDGTRLSIL.

The gene calls are TRBV30 and TRBJ1-5; D call uncertain. This CDR3 is built from 13 residues. The germline V gene encodes CDR1 GTSNPN and CDR2 SVGIG (reference sequence). Trimming took off 3 bases at V and 4 bases at J, with 10 bases between the two ends. The CDR3 is CAWSKRVNQPQHF. CDR3 coding DNA: TGTGCCTGGAGCAAGAGAGTAAATCAGCCCCAGCATTTT. The full variable domain, in which reference TRBV30 and TRBJ1-5 provide the parts outside the CDR3, is SQTIHQWPATLVQPVGSPLSLECTVEGTSNPNLYWYRQAAGRGLQLLFYSVGIGQISSEVPQNLSASRPQDRQFILSSKKLLLSDSGFYLCAWSKRVNQPQHFGDGTRLSIL.

The chain combines TRBV15 with TRBJ2-7; D is possibly TRBD2 (5 bases). V shed 7 bases and J shed 1 base, with 14 bases lying between them. The CDR3 extends over 14 amino acids. Per germline, CDR1 LNHNV and CDR2 YYDKDF (reference sequence). The CDR3 DNA reads as TGTGCCACCAAGTGGGGAGACAAGTCCTACGAGCAGTACTTC. The encoded protein is CATKWGDKSYEQYF.

V usage is TRBV2 and J usage is TRBJ1-1, with 8 bases matching TRBD1. The CDR3 spans 11 residues. Germline V gene data show CDR1 as SNHLY and CDR2 as FYNNEI. V lost 7 bases, J lost 11 bases, and 6 bases stayed unmatched. The CDR3 is CASIWTGMAFF. CDR3 in DNA: TGTGCCAGCATCTGGACAGGGATGGCTTTCTTT.

This chain connects TRBV18 to TRBJ2-7, with 10 bases matching TRBD1. Germline V lookup: CDR1 KGHSH, CDR2 LQKENI. This CDR3 spans 15 amino acids. With 4 bases clipped from V and 2 bases from J, the junction kept 5 bases outside the gene matches. The DNA of the CDR3 is TGTGCCAGCTCACAAACGGGACAGGGGACCTACGAGCAGTACTTC. Encoded protein: CASSQTGQGTYEQYF.

The chain combines TRBV28 with TRBJ2-7; a weak D match, TRBD2 (5 bases). CDR1 is MDHEN and CDR2 is SYDVKM in the germline V gene. This CDR3 is built from 16 residues. Trimming took 4 bases from V and 1 from J, leaving 17 bases between them. The CDR3 DNA reads TGTGCCAGCAGTTCCGGCGGGCAAAAGAGGTCCTACGAGCAGTACTTC. This gives the protein CASSSGGQKRSYEQYF. Based on the CDR3 plus reference TRBV28 and TRBJ2-7, the full variable domain is DVKVTQSSRYLVKRTGEKVFLECVQDMDHENMFWYRQDPGLGLRLIYFSYDVKMKEKGDIPEGYSVSREKKERFSLILESASTNQTSMYLCASSSGGQKRSYEQYFGPGTRLTVT.

This rearrangement joins TRBV29-1 to TRBJ2-5, with a weak D call TRBD2 (5 bases). The CDR3 sequence is 13 residues long. V was cut by 7 bases and J by 1 base, with 13 bases left in between. CDR1 is SQVTM, CDR2 ANQGSEA, per germline. The CDR3 reads CSAKRGFQETQYF. In DNA form, the CDR3 reads TGCAGCGCAAAACGAGGGTTCCAAGAGACCCAGTACTTC.

This chain links TRBV5-1 with TRBJ1-1; 10 bases align to TRBD1. V was clipped by 5 bases and J by 4 bases; unmatched bases: 11. CDR1 is SGHRS and CDR2 is YFSETQ in the germline V gene. The CDR3 loop spans 16 amino acids. The CDR3 is CASSWTGTGVSTEAFF. CDR3 coding DNA: TGCGCCAGCAGTTGGACCGGGACAGGGGTTAGCACTGAAGCTTTCTTT.

The rearrangement joins TRBV4-3 to TRBJ1-2, with 9 positions matching TRBD1. Germline V gene sequence: CDR1 LGHNA, CDR2 YSLEER. The CDR3 covers 15 residues. The ends lost 4 bases at V and 5 bases at J; junction bases unmatched: 8. CDR3 nucleotides: TGCGCCAGCAGCCGCCGGGACAGGGCGGAGTATGGCTACACCTTC. This sequence encodes CASSRRDRAEYGYTF.

The chain recombines TRBV6-6 with TRBJ2-1; D perhaps matches TRBD1 (7 bases). Germline V gene sequence: CDR1 MNHNY, CDR2 SVGAGI (reference sequence). This CDR3 has 14 amino acids. Trimming stripped 6 bases from V and 2 bases from J, with 11 bases between. The CDR3 region is CASSPGGTYNEQFF. CDR3 bases: TGTGCCAGCAGCCCAGGGGGGACCTACAATGAGCAGTTCTTC.

The rearrangement links TRBV6-1 to TRBJ1-2, with D perhaps matching TRBD1 (6 bases). The CDR3 covers 12 residues. Germline V gene data show CDR1 as MNHNS and CDR2 as SASEGT. V lost 4 bases to trimming and J lost 5 bases, with 8 bases between them. Here the CDR3 reads CASSGTEYGYTF. The DNA of the CDR3 is TGTGCCAGCAGTGGGACAGAATATGGCTACACCTTC.

The J gene is TRBJ1-1, the V gene TRBV28; maybe TRBD1 (6 bases). V lost 4 bases and J 4 bases, leaving 10 bases between the germline ends. The V gene's germline CDR1 is MDHEN and CDR2 SYDVKM. The CDR3 is made up of 13 amino acids. CDR3 in DNA: TGTGCCAGCAGTTGGGGGCTCGGCACTGAAGCTTTCTTT. Its translation is CASSWGLGTEAFF.

V usage is TRBV11-3 and J usage is TRBJ2-1, with TRBD1 matching over 7 bases. V gave up 4 bases and J gave up 8 bases; unmatched junction bases: 14. The CDR3 covers 16 residues. The germline V gene encodes CDR1 SGHNT and CDR2 YENEEA. In DNA, the CDR3 is TGTGCCAGCAGCTGGGGACAGTCGTCCAGCGGCCATGAGCAGTTCTTC. Its translation: CASSWGQSSSGHEQFF.

This chain connects TRBV29-1 to TRBJ1-1; D ambiguous. The CDR3 loop spans 14 amino acids. Germline CDR1 reads SQVTM; CDR2 reads ANQGSEA. V was trimmed by 3 bases and J by 1 base, leaving 12 bases between them. The CDR3 DNA reads as TGCAGCGTTGAGGGCGGTCACCCGAACACTGAAGCTTTCTTT. Its protein product is CSVEGGHPNTEAFF.

This sequence joins TRBV14 and TRBJ1-1; TRBD1 might be the D (5 bases). The V end was cut by 1 base, the J end by 4 bases, with 10 bases between. This CDR3 comprises 14 residues. The germline gives CDR1 SGHDN, CDR2 FVKESK. The CDR3 nucleotides are TGTGCCAGCAGCCAAGTGAGGGGAGGCACTGAAGCTTTCTTT. Translating it yields CASSQVRGGTEAFF.

This clone is a singleton in its sample. This chain uses TRBV5-1 with TRBJ1-1; D call uncertain. Trimming took off 5 bases at V and 0 bases at J, with 17 bases between the two ends. CDR1 SGHRS and CDR2 YFSETQ come from the germline V gene. CDR3 length: 16 amino acids. DNA for the CDR3: TGCGCCAGCAGGAGTGGCAGCTCAGCTATGAACACTGAAGCTTTCTTT. Encoded protein: CASRSGSSAMNTEAFF.

The chain uses TRBV2 and TRBJ2-1; 15 nucleotides match TRBD2. This CDR3 is 16 amino acids long. Trimming at V came to 5 bases and at J to 7 bases, leaving 6 bases not matched to a gene. Germline values: CDR1 SNHLY, CDR2 FYNNEI. The CDR3 sequence: CASSSGLAGGQNEQFF. The DNA of the CDR3 is TGTGCCAGCAGTTCGGGACTAGCGGGAGGACAGAATGAGCAGTTCTTC. Full variable domain (rest looked up from reference TRBV2 and TRBJ2-1): EPEVTQTPSHQVTQMGQEVILRCVPISNHLYFYWYRQILGQKVEFLVSFYNNEISEKSEIFDDQFSVERPDGSNFTLKIRSTKLEDSAMYFCASSSGLAGGQNEQFFGPGTRLTVL.

In nucleotides, the CDR3 is TGTGCCAGCAGCTCTGGACTAGCGGGAAGGACAGATACGCAGTATTTT. Protein product: CASSSGLAGRTDTQYF. The chain has TRBV5-4 and TRBJ2-3; 12 bases agree with TRBD2. Germline V gene data show CDR1 as SGHNT and CDR2 as YYREEE (reference sequence). There are 16 residues in the CDR3. V was pared by 3 bases and J by 3 bases, with 5 bases of the junction left unmatched.

This chain connects TRBV2 to TRBJ1-5, with 7 positions matching TRBD1. The V gene's germline CDR1 is SNHLY and CDR2 FYNNEI. The CDR3 covers 15 residues. J lost 2 bases, V lost 6 bases, and 7 bases had no gene match. The CDR3 is CASSPTGSRNQPQHF. In DNA form, the CDR3 reads TGTGCCAGCAGCCCGACAGGGTCTCGCAATCAGCCCCAGCATTTT. Drawing the rest from reference TRBV2 and TRBJ1-5, the complete variable domain is EPEVTQTPSHQVTQMGQEVILRCVPISNHLYFYWYRQILGQKVEFLVSFYNNEISEKSEIFDDQFSVERPDGSNFTLKIRSTKLEDSAMYFCASSPTGSRNQPQHFGDGTRLSIL.